The text below deals with one T cell receptor beta chain. No cognate antigen has been identified for it. No much larger clone exists at a distance of one base, and base qualities are not known. The data derive from a study of early stage breast cancer tumors (dated 2017 in TCRdb). General notes on the study: Of the roughly 16 invasive breast tumors, about a dozen were found to be estrogen receptor-positive, progesterone receptor-positive and HER2-negative. Of the approximately twelve ER+/PR+/HER2- tumors, eight were classified as invasive ductal carcinomas and four as invasive lobular carcinomas. On average, each sample got roughly 9.7-fold read coverage. The samples as a whole yielded approximately 2,800,000 detected templates, corresponding to approximately 990,000 unique clonotypes. Paper-wide results and their limitations: Chain pairing and functional markers such as CD4, CD8 and FOXP3 were missed by bulk genomic DNA sequencing of unsorted cells. Repertoires from blood and normal breast were more alike than repertoires from blood and tumor, and in about 90% of the 16 patients, comparing each tissue with blood separated tumor from normal. Compared with adjacent normal breast tissue, tumors had higher clonality and roughly 2.5-fold greater T cell density. Enriched TCRB sequences shared across patients were mostly commonly generated sequences, unlikely to play an important role in the tumor microenvironment. Because the cohort was small, a breakdown by tumor subtype could not be done.

The study profiled bulk TCR beta-chain repertoires in matched peripheral blood, tumor and adjacent normal breast tissue taken from about 15 patients with early-stage breast cancer. Before surgery, roughly 5-11 mL of whole blood was collected in EDTA tubes and processed within 2 hours. Peripheral blood mononuclear cells were isolated by Ficoll-Paque centrifugation in SepMate-50 tubes. PBMCs were cryopreserved in aliquots of roughly 1.8 to 4 million cells in about 90% FBS with about 10% DMSO and kept in liquid nitrogen. The Qiagen AllPrep DNA/RNA Mini kit was used for genomic DNA extraction. The germline V gene specifies MDHEN as CDR1 and SYDVKM as CDR2. Including cysteine and phenylalanine, the CDR3 has 13 amino acids. Solely the CDR3 DNA is kept, with 39 bases framed from the first base. The V end loses 2 bases and the J end loses 8 bases, and a stretch of 10 bases separates them. Each sample was amplified as two independent genomic DNA replicates: around 0.5 ug for blood and about 1.5 ug for tumor or normal breast. TCRB sequencing of genomic DNA was carried out with the ImmunoSeq Intro kit according to the manufacturer's instructions. Multiplex PCR was run for around 28 cycles using proprietary primers and spike-in control sequences for absolute quantification. An 87-bp fragment spanning the CDR3 and flanking V and J genes was sequenced with single-end 150-bp reads. Seven samples, with two replicates for each sample, were multiplexed per lane of an Illumina MiSeq using version 3.0 chemistry. The study's own analysis went as follows. Raw data were processed by the vendor's proprietary pipeline, with both replicates merged into one result per sample. Productive rearrangements sharing the V-gene family, CDR3 amino acid sequence and J-gene segment were defined as clonotypes. Clonality was computed as 1 minus the normalized Shannon entropy (Pielou evenness) of TCRB abundances. To estimate T cell density, the total number of templates was divided by the input cell count, which was inferred from how much DNA went in. Total repertoire diversity and clonality were estimated with Recon using default parameters. Clonotypes with over 0.1% abundance in tumor and at least 32-fold higher abundance in tumor than in normal breast were defined as tumor-enriched. Imported from immuneACCESS, the table was reduced by TCRdb to in-frame sequences with V and J called. These copies leave out some clones; in studies compared against another copy, an unresolved V gene accounts for under half, and the cause of the remainder is not known. The V and J calls and the clone size are those of that table, but D and trimming were determined from the DNA. For this sample the table gives about 72,000 clones, of which under 85% were detected only once. 3% to 3.5% of the sample is in the top ten clones.

This receptor was identified in a person between 55 and 70 years old with breast cancer. Rearrangement joined TRBV28 to TRBJ2-1; the D gene cannot be resolved reliably. The sequencing sample was made of blood. The CDR3 loop reads CASSLIGGDEQFF. The DNA sequence is TGTGCCAGCAGTTTAATAGGCGGCGATGAGCAGTTCTTC. Supplemented by the reference TRBV28 and TRBJ2-1 proteins around the CDR3, the complete variable domain is DVKVTQSSRYLVKRTGEKVFLECVQDMDHENMFWYRQDPGLGLRLIYFSYDVKMKEKGDIPEGYSVSREKKERFSLILESASTNQTSMYLCASSLIGGDEQFFGPGTRLTVL.